This TCR beta chain came from a study of CD8+ T cells in alopecia areata (dated 2018 in TCRdb). About the investigation overall: The treated patients took part in an open-label pilot trial in which moderate-to-severe alopecia areata was treated with oral tofacitinib at 5 to 10 mg twice daily. Patients stayed on tofacitinib for 6 to 18 months and then had 6 months of follow-up off drug so that delayed response and recurrence could be assessed. In both human patients and the C3H/HeJ mouse model, the study applied high-throughput TCRbeta sequencing to look at T cell clonal expansion in alopecia areata. Scalp tissue and sorted CD4+ and CD8+ peripheral blood T cells from patchy and totalis/universalis alopecia areata patients and from healthy controls were covered by human TCRbeta sequencing. Biopsies were taken from tofacitinib-treated patients at baseline and again at 4 and 24 weeks into treatment, and several of those patients also had a later scalp biopsy. Scalp clonality was compared across normal scalp (n=4), patchy alopecia areata scalp (n=8), and alopecia totalis/universalis scalp (n=8). The RNA source kit depended on sample type: the PAXgene miRNA kit for fixed scalp, the miRNeasy kit for PBMCs, and the RNeasy kit for mouse skin. TCRbeta CDR3 regions were amplified by immunoSEQ multiplex PCR using 35 Vbeta forward and 13 Jbeta reverse primers.

Broader findings and caveats from the paper: TCR sequences shared between patients were less clear than in mice, possibly partly because of HLA diversity in the patient population. Higher clonality and more expanded CD8+ clones were observed in lesional scalp than in normal scalp, particularly in alopecia totalis/universalis, a finding suggestive of antigenic drive. Unlike mouse skin, where gammadelta T cells dominate, normal human skin contains resident alphabeta T cells that get sequenced too, which complicates analysis of the scalp TCR repertoire.

A distance of 13 bases separates the germline ends of V and J, which lose 3 bases and 7 bases respectively. From cysteine to phenylalanine, the CDR3 is 14 amino acids long. CDR3 DNA is the only sequence kept; it has 42 bases, read in frame from the first base. CDR1 and CDR2, looked up from the germline V gene, are KGHSH and LQKENI. For this clone: Its antigen remains unidentified. The input lacks base qualities; no much larger clone sits a single base away.

Peripheral blood and lesional scalp punch biopsies were obtained from patients with alopecia areata. PBMCs were isolated by density centrifugation and stained for CD3, CD4 and CD8, after which CD4+ and CD8+ T cells were sorted on a FACSAria. Receptors were amplified or captured by the immunoSEQ multiplex PCR assay. For TCR sequencing, RNA was extracted from every sample and reverse transcribed into cDNA to serve as template. SuperScript III was used for first-strand cDNA synthesis, primed with a 2:1 mix of oligo-dT and random hexamers. A synthetic immune receptor repertoire was used to gauge amplification bias, and whatever bias remained was removed computationally. The source study handled its data this way. Raw reads were preprocessed to remove errors, and CDR3 was defined according to IMGT conventions as the region from the conserved cysteine to phenylalanine. Clonality was computed by normalizing Shannon entropy by log2 of the number of productive unique TCRs and subtracting the result from 1. Scalp TCRbeta sequences were cross-referenced with sorted blood CD4 and CD8 repertoires so that the CD4 or CD8 identity of scalp clones could be inferred. Sourced from immuneACCESS, this table was stored by TCRdb with only in-frame sequences that have V and J called. A share of the clones is absent; for the studies checked, an unresolved V gene accounts for under half, and the remainder has no known explanation. That table furnishes V, J and clone size, whereas the DNA furnished D and trimming. The sample table lists 140,000 to 150,000 clones, approximately 45% of them with a count of one. Clones ranked in the top ten supply 6% to 7% of the sample.

The clonotype comes from a human donor with alopecia areata. The sequenced material came from CD4+ T cells sorted from blood. This sequence uses TRBV18 and TRBJ2-4; the D gene is perhaps TRBD1, from 6 matching bases. The CDR3: CASSPDRLVNIQYF. The DNA sequence follows: TGTGCCAGCTCACCCGACAGGCTGGTGAACATTCAGTACTTC.